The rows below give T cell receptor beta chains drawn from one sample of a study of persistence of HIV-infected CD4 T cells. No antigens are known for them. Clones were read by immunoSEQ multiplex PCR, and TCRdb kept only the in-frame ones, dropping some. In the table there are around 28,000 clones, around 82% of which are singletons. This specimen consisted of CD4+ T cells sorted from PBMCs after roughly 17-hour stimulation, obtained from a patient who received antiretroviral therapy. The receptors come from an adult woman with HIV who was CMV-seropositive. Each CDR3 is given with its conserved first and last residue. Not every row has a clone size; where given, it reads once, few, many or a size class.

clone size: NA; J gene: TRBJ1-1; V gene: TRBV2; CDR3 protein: CAGKTSGTEAFF
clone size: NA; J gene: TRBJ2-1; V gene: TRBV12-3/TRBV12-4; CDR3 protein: CASSFWSYNEQFF
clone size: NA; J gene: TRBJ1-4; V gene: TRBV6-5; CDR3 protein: CASSYLLSDIEKLFF
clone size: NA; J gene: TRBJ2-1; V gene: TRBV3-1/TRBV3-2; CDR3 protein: CASSQDPSRNEQFF
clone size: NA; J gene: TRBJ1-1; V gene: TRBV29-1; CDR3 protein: CSVERSGSGDTEAFF
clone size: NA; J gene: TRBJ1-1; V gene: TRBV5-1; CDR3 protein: CASSDLGRAFF
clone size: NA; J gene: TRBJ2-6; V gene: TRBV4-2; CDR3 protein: CASSQVGGQATSGANVLTF
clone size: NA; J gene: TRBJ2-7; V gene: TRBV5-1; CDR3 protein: CASSFQPTGGYEQYF
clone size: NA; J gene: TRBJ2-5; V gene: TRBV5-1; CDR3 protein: CASSLAGGEQETQYF
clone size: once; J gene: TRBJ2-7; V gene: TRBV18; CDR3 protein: CASSPPGQRTYEQYF
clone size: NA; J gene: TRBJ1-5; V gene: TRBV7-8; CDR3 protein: CASSLAWSGASNQPQHF
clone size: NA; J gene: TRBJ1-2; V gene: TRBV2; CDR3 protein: CASSENRGRGYTF
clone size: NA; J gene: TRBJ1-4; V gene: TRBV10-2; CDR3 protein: CASSEVWRPNNEKLFF
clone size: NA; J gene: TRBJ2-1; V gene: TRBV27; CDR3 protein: CASSGPKRGTAYNEQFF
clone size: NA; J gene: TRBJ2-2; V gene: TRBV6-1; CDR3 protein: CASSEDRAGELFF
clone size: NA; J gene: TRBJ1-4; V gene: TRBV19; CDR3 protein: CASSVGTASTNEKLFF
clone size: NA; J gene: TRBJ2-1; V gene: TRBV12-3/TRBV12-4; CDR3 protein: CASSNGGNEQFF
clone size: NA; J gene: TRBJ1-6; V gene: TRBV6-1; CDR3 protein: CASSSPDRSPLHF
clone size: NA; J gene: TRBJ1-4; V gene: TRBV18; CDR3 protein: CASSPPGFSTNEKLFF
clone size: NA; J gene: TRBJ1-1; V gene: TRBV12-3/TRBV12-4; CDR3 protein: CASSAGRNTEAFF
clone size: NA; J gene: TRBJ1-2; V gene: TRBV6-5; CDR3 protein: CASSPGGLNYGYTF
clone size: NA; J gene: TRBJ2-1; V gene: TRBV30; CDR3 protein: CAWSGSSYNEQFF
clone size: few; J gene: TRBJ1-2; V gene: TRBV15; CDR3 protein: CATSRGQTGTEGGYTF
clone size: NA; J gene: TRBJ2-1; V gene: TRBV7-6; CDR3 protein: CASSLAPSLREQFF
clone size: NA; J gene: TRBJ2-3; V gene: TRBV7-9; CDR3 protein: CASSLESWDTQYF
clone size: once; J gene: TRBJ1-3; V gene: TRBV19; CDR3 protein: CASSLGNGNTIYF
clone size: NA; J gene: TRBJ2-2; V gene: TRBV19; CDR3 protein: CASSLNRGAAGELFF
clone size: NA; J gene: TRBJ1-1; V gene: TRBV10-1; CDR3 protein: CASSEPNTEAFF
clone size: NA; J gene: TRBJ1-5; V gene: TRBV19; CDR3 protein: CASSIQSGQPQHF
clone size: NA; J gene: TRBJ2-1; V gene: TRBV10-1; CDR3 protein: CASSGRQGGNEQFF
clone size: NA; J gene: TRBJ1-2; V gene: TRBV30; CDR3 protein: CAWTPGQSYGYTF
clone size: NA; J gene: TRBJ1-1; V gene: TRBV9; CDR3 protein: CASSFQGASTEAFF
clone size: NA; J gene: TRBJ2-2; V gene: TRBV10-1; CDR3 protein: CASSEPSGGSGELFF
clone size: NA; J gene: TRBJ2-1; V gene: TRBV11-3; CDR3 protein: CASSPGDRWSSYNEQFF
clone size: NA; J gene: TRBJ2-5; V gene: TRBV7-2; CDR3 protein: CASRHRGDAETQYF
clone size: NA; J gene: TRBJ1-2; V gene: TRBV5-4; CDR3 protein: CASSADRDYGYTF
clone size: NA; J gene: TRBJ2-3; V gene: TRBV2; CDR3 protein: CASSRGRSGGSDTQYF